This T cell receptor beta chain was obtained from a study of blood T cells in healthy people across ages (dated by TCRdb to about 2015). A note on the overall study: Template switching captured roughly one uniquely barcoded TCR beta cDNA molecule per two T cells in model experiments. Using deep sequencing normalized with unique cDNA molecular identifiers, the study measured how TCR beta repertoire diversity changes with age. The donors were divided into four age groups: young (average approximately 15 years), middle-aged (almost 40), aged (approximately 62) and long-lived (roughly 86). To avoid experimental bias, donors of different ages were distributed randomly across sequencing lanes. The study analyzed two additional independent replicas of 1 million unique cDNA reads from the same blood draw for two donors, one aged 18 to 29 and one aged 80 or older.

On this clonotype: The specificity of this receptor is unknown. This may come from a read error, since a much larger clone is one base off.

Donors were a few dozen systemically healthy Caucasian individuals from Russia aged 6 to 90 years. Approximately 9.3 milliliters of peripheral blood were collected from each donor into EDTA-treated Vacutainer tubes. Ficoll-Paque density-gradient centrifugation was used to isolate PBMCs, with at least 6.5 million per sample. Total RNA, at least 6 micrograms per sample, was extracted from PBMCs with Trizol reagent. Naive CD45RAhigh/CD27high T cell percentages were measured by flow cytometry on a PBMC aliquot from every donor. Library creation used 5' RACE. The listed sequencing device is Illumina HiSeq 2500. A second PCR of about 7 to 12 cycles was run with a J-beta primer mix and a sample-barcoded 5' primer. Each TCR beta cDNA molecule received a unique molecular identifier from a template-switch 5' adaptor carrying 12 random nucleotides. Each sample yielded at least 2.5 million CDR3-containing paired-end reads. First-strand cDNA was synthesized from all RNA with the Mint cDNA synthesis kit, primed by a TRBC-specific oligonucleotide. Following uracil-DNA glycosylase treatment, a first 18-cycle PCR with universal primers M1SS and BC2_uni_R was performed on all cDNA. The study's processing was this. Normalization of each sample was performed by random selection of 1 million high-quality reads, each carrying a distinct molecular identifier. Reads with shared molecular identifiers were discarded instead of being binned into consensus sequences. CDR3 identification, clonotype clustering and error correction used MiTCR with a Q25 quality threshold and the strictest error-elimination algorithm. A nonparametric unseen species model using Euler transformation provided a lower-bound estimate of total TCR beta diversity. The public reads were reanalyzed by TCRdb: fastp trimming at Q25, MiXCR alignment, in-frame beta chains only. Every CDR3 protein is listed once, alongside the most common genes and DNA of its rows. TCRdb, not the original authors, processed these V and J calls. This sample holds some 900,000 distinct CDR3 sequences; under 35% were observed only once. The ten largest clones take up 17% of the sample.

What the study reported, not specific to this receptor: Bulk unsorted PBMC profiling prevented conclusive comparison of naive and antigen-experienced compartments. Estimates of total diversity based on one million sequenced T cells were regarded as lower bounds and as underestimates. Compared with the aged group, the long-lived group had more naive CD4+ T cells, fewer expanded clones and increased TCR diversity, suggesting age selection. Because the CMV infection status of the donors was unknown, age-related changes in expanded clonotypes may potentially have been confounded. The percentage of naive T cells measured by flow cytometry correlated strongly with observed TCR beta diversity. As age increased, observed TCR beta diversity per million T cells dropped in a roughly linear way, and a significant reduction was already evident by age about 36.

The CDR3 sequence holds 14 residues, the cysteine and phenylalanine included. The only DNA kept is the CDR3, 42 bases in frame from the first base. CDR1 and CDR2 are read off the germline V gene as SQVTM and ANQGSEA. Clipping removes 2 bases from V and 7 bases from J, with 5 as the unmatched junction base count. This clonotype originated in a woman at least 80 years old in good health. The sequence is built from TRBV29-1 and TRBJ2-7, with 13 bases aligning to TRBD2. Input material: blood. The DNA sequence is given as TGCAGCGTTGAATTACTAGCGGGGGGGAATGAGCAGTACTTC. The encoded protein is CSVELLAGGNEQYF.